A selection of T cell receptor beta chains follows, all from one sample in a study of T cell responses to AZD1222 COVID-19 vaccine. The table came from immunoSEQ multiplex PCR; TCRdb's copy has only in-frame clones and leaves some out. The sample lists around 160,000 clones, approximately 89% occurring once. This specimen was peripheral blood, taken on day 0 of AZD1222 vaccination. All receptors come from an adult in good health. Each CDR3 is given without its conserved first and last residue. The D gene is left open where the match is weak.

D: .
V: TRBV5-5
J: TRBJ1-1
CDR3: ASSLHNKAF

D: .
V: TRBV28
J: TRBJ1-5
CDR3: ASSTPIGVFWPQH

D: .
V: TRBV30
J: TRBJ1-5
CDR3: AWTVDSNQPQH

D: .
V: TRBV7-9
J: TRBJ1-1
CDR3: ASSLVGYGAF

D: .
V: TRBV19
J: TRBJ1-3
CDR3: ASSKSAYSGNTIY

D: .
V: TRBV9
J: TRBJ2-4
CDR3: ASSPPAKNIQY

D: .
V: TRBV6-6
J: TRBJ1-2
CDR3: ASSYSSGLGGYT

D: .
V: TRBV3-1/TRBV3-2
J: TRBJ2-6
CDR3: ASSQDFSGANVLT

D: .
V: TRBV19
J: TRBJ1-2
CDR3: ASSAYSPVRGYYGYT

D: TRBD1
V: TRBV18
J: TRBJ1-2
CDR3: ASSPPSGTGARLSGYT

D: TRBD1
V: TRBV5-6
J: TRBJ2-7
CDR3: ASSLPGTGNYEQY

D: TRBD2
V: TRBV10-3
J: TRBJ2-1
CDR3: AISSGTSGYNEQF

D: TRBD1
V: TRBV9
J: TRBJ1-1
CDR3: ASSVGQGSEAF

D: .
V: TRBV7-2
J: TRBJ1-3
CDR3: ASSSNPGPGNTIY

D: .
V: TRBV10-3
J: TRBJ2-7
CDR3: AISDKYEQY

D: TRBD2
V: TRBV4-2
J: TRBJ2-5
CDR3: ASSQARGGAQETQY

D: .
V: TRBV28
J: TRBJ2-7
CDR3: ASIVRDSDEQY

D: .
V: TRBV7-8
J: TRBJ1-5
CDR3: ASSLGGSTRQPQH

D: .
V: TRBV5-6
J: TRBJ1-3
CDR3: ASSLGSGNTIY

D: .
V: TRBV18
J: TRBJ1-1
CDR3: ASSPREGRNTEAF

D: .
V: TRBV6-2/TRBV6-3
J: TRBJ1-4
CDR3: ASSSTSRRF

D: TRBD1
V: TRBV7-2
J: TRBJ1-3
CDR3: ASSFSPRDRGNTIY

D: .
V: TRBV21-1
J: TRBJ2-7
CDR3: ASGDYEQY

D: .
V: TRBV7-8
J: TRBJ1-3
CDR3: ASSRVDTAGNTIY

D: TRBD2
V: TRBV11-2
J: TRBJ2-7
CDR3: ASSSPSGLAGEWQY

D: .
V: TRBV1
J: TRBJ2-7
CDR3: TSSQEGGGSEQY

D: .
V: TRBV4-2
J: TRBJ1-5
CDR3: ASSQDPGANQPQH

D: .
V: TRBV7-8
J: TRBJ2-1
CDR3: ASSLEERLYNEQF

D: .
V: TRBV5-4
J: TRBJ1-1
CDR3: ASSSGTNTEAF

D: .
V: TRBV7-2
J: TRBJ2-2
CDR3: ASSPPRARNTGELF

D: TRBD2
V: TRBV11-3
J: TRBJ2-5
CDR3: ASSLGTSGVRETQY

D: .
V: TRBV19
J: TRBJ1-5
CDR3: ASSVRGAEKPQH

D: .
V: TRBV7-9
J: TRBJ2-1
CDR3: ASRSRGSYNEQF

D: .
V: TRBV28
J: TRBJ1-1
CDR3: ASSLASSTLWNTEAF

D: TRBD2
V: TRBV5-6
J: TRBJ2-1
CDR3: ASSLNLAGVSSYNEQF

D: TRBD1
V: TRBV2
J: TRBJ1-5
CDR3: ASRIGGSMSNQPQH

D: TRBD1
V: TRBV15
J: TRBJ2-7
CDR3: ATSRMSGTGGEEQY

D: TRBD2
V: TRBV7-9
J: TRBJ2-5
CDR3: ASSLDGGSQETQY

D: .
V: TRBV18
J: TRBJ1-1
CDR3: ASSYQGTGTLNTEAF

D: TRBD2
V: TRBV2
J: TRBJ2-2
CDR3: ASRKESGANTGELF

D: .
V: TRBV11-3
J: TRBJ2-3
CDR3: ASSRYQGGITDTQY

D: TRBD1
V: TRBV19
J: TRBJ1-1
CDR3: ASSLRGQRNTEAF

D: TRBD2
V: TRBV11-3
J: TRBJ2-2
CDR3: ASSFRTSGGTGELF

D: TRBD1
V: TRBV7-9
J: TRBJ1-1
CDR3: ASSWTGGDMNTEAF

D: .
V: TRBV4-3
J: TRBJ2-7
CDR3: ASSQDSGGAGADEQY